The T cell receptor (beta chain) described here comes from a study of resident and recirculating memory T cells in vitiligo. Study-wide results and limits: Sequences differed between biopsy sites and patients, suggesting private specificity.

Clones were sequenced by immunoSEQ multiplex PCR, and TCRdb holds only the in-frame ones, with some missing. The data show about 76,000 clones, with under 95% seen just once and 5% held by the top ten. Worth noting for this clone: The antigen remains unidentified.

The sequenced sample was blood. The receptor's source is a male donor with vitiligo.

CDR3 coding DNA: TGCGCCAGCACGCGATCTATCCCTGAAGAGACCCAGTACTTC. The encoded protein is CASTRSIPEETQYF. V usage is TRBV5-1 and J usage is TRBJ2-5; no reliable D call. Germline CDR1 SGHRS, CDR2 YFSETQ. V lost 6 bases, J lost 3 bases, and 15 bases lay in between. The CDR3 totals 14 residues. Complete variable domain (other parts from reference TRBV5-1 and TRBJ2-5): KAGVTQTPRYLIKTRGQQVTLSCSPISGHRSVSWYQQTPGQGLQFLFEYFSETQRNKGNFPGRFSGRQFSNSRSEMNVSTLELGDSALYLCASTRSIPEETQYFGPGTRLLVL.